This TCR beta chain was identified during a study of beta chain features in type 1 diabetes. The V end was cut by 5 bases, the J end by 1 base, with 14 bases between. The CDR3 is 16 residues long. Germline-derived CDR1 and CDR2 are LNHDA and SQIVND (reference sequence). Using CD45RO/CCR7/CD25/CD127/CD95/CD27, CD4+ naive, central memory, regulatory and stem cell-like memory cells were sorted. Study-level points and caveats: Within each of all four CD4+ subsets, Type 1 diabetes patients had TCRB CDR3s that were moderately but significantly shorter.

Regarding this clone: Its specificity is unknown.

As every portion of the isolated RNA was reverse transcribed, the sequencing read expressed TCRB transcripts. Sequencing was performed with immunoSEQ multiplex PCR; in TCRdb, only in-frame clones are kept and a portion is missing. The table lists 110,000 to 150,000 clones, less than 8.5% of them singletons, with about 1.4% in the top ten. The chain has TRBV19 and TRBJ2-2; D is possibly TRBD2 (5 bases). Sequences were obtained from central memory CD4+ T cells from blood. The sequence was obtained from a woman aged 25 to 39 in good health. In DNA, the CDR3 is TGTGCCAGTAGTGCCAGTAGCGTTCGGAACACCGGGGAGCTGTTTTTT. It translates to CASSASSVRNTGELFF.